This T cell receptor (beta chain) came from a study of patients and donors after allogeneic stem cell transplantation. One entry per CDR3 protein results from TCRdb running MiXCR on the RT-PCR reads. The table shows 70,000 to 95,000 distinct CDR3 sequences, with roughly 5.2% occurring only once. In this sample, this clonotype turned up many times. Trimming left V 1 base short and J 6 bases short, with 13 bases between. The CDR3 length is 14 residues. CDR1 is LNHNV and CDR2 is YYDKDF in the germline V gene (reference sequence). V and J are TRBV15 and TRBJ2-7; no definite D call. Sequenced: blood, either unsorted or a sorted T cell fraction (not recorded which). This receptor was taken from a human donor who was either an allogeneic HSCT recipient or a stem cell or donor lymphocyte infusion donor (not recorded which). It is not recorded whose cells these are; they may come from a transplant donor. The CDR3 sequence is CATSRVGGIGEQYF. CDR3 DNA: TGTGCCACCAGCAGAGTGGGTGGGATAGGCGAGCAGTACTTC.